This T cell receptor beta chain was sequenced for a study of blood T cells in healthy people across ages. Findings and limits, study-wide: Underestimates were what the diversity estimates from one million T cells were considered to be.

There are a few counts of this clonotype. Its antigen remains unidentified. Isolated per sample were at least 6.5 million PBMCs. A J-beta primer mix and a sample-barcoded 5' primer were used in a second PCR of about 7 to 12 cycles. From each sample, at least 2.5 million paired-end reads containing CDR3 were obtained. A single record per CDR3 protein comes from TCRdb applying MiXCR to the 5' RACE reads. Found here are roughly 1.5 million distinct CDR3 sequences, about 42% of them singletons; the top ten hold 4%. CDR3 length equals 14 residues. Deletions cut 2 bases from V and 1 base from J, with 9 bases between. Germline loops: CDR1 LGHNT, CDR2 FRNRAP.

The sample was blood. The J gene is TRBJ2-7, the V gene TRBV12-5; a weak D match, TRBD2 (5 bases). This sequence was found in a woman under 30 in good health. The CDR3: CASGLSPGSYEQYF. The CDR3 bases are TGTGCTAGTGGTTTGAGTCCGGGGTCCTACGAGCAGTACTTC.